This TCR beta chain was recovered during a study of cytomegalovirus exposure and HLA in healthy donors. This CDR3 has 15 amino acids. Germline loops: CDR1 MNHNS, CDR2 SASEGT. Trimming removed 7 bases from V and 4 bases from J; junction bases left unmatched: 9. 13 Jbeta primers and 60 Vbeta primers were used for the PCR. Sequenced by immunoSEQ multiplex PCR; TCRdb stores in-frame clones only, minus some. The table records around 150,000 clones, about 74% of them present only once. Study-level results: Many donors carried some public TCRs, although rarity characterized most TCR sequences.

A note on this clone: What it binds is unknown.

Healthy bone marrow donors formed the donor group. The donors, nominally healthy at sampling, likely had unrecorded immune exposures. The V and J genes are TRBV6-1 and TRBJ2-7, with 11 bases fitting TRBD2. Sequencing was carried out using PBMCs. The TCR originated in a man aged 30 to 45 in good health and CMV-seronegative. Written as DNA, the CDR3 is TGTGCCAGCAACAGCGGGACTAGCGGATCTTACGAGCAGTACTTC. Encoded protein: CASNSGTSGSYEQYF.